This is a list of T cell receptor beta chains from one sample in a study of T cell changes during pregnancy in multiple sclerosis. Produced via immunoSEQ multiplex PCR; TCRdb's table is partial and in-frame only. The data show about 75,000 clones, around 90% seen once. The material was peripheral blood, obtained in the first trimester of pregnancy. These receptors were taken from a female donor in good health, enrolled as a control in a pregnancy study. Both conserved end residues are part of each CDR3. D genes are given only for firm matches. A clone size is listed for some rows: how often the clone was seen (once, few, many), or a class if it is expanded.

V gene	clone size	D gene	J gene	CDR3 protein	CDR3 DNA
TRBV5-1	-	-	TRBJ1-2	CASSLGGGFYGYTF	TGCGCCAGCAGTTTGGGGGGGGGCTTCTATGGCTACACCTTC
TRBV6-4	-	TRBD1	TRBJ2-2	CASSDGTGDTGELFF	TGTGCCAGCAGTGACGGGACAGGGGACACCGGGGAGCTGTTTTTT
TRBV4-1	-	-	TRBJ2-3	CASSQVLGSPGTDTQYF	TGCGCCAGCAGCCAAGTCCTCGGGAGCCCCGGGACAGATACGCAGTATTTT
TRBV5-1	once	TRBD1	TRBJ1-1	CASSLAGAGGENF	TGCGCCAGCAGCTTGGCCGGGGCAGGGGGCGAAAACTTT
TRBV5-4	-	-	TRBJ1-4	CASSPGQNGLRATNEKLFF	TGTGCCAGCAGCCCCGGACAAAATGGACTACGGGCAACTAATGAAAAACTGTTTTTT
TRBV7-8	-	TRBD1	TRBJ2-7	CASRQGAYHEQYF	TGTGCCAGCAGACAGGGGGCTTACCACGAGCAGTACTTC
TRBV28	-	-	TRBJ2-7	CASSLRRTATTSYEQYF	TGTGCCAGCAGTTTGAGAAGGACTGCCACAACATCCTACGAGCAGTACTTC
TRBV15	-	TRBD1	TRBJ2-7	CASQEDRGRREQYF	TGTGCCTCCCAAGAGGACAGGGGGCGACGGGAGCAGTACTTC
TRBV19	-	-	TRBJ2-4	CASRSGGAKNIQYF	TGTGCCAGTAGGTCAGGGGGGGCCAAAAACATTCAGTACTTC
TRBV19	-	-	TRBJ1-3	CASSIPAQWGLSGNTIYF	TGTGCCAGTAGTATCCCGGCGCAGTGGGGCCTCTCTGGAAACACCATATATTTT
TRBV21-1	-	-	TRBJ2-3	CASSTGQSYSTDTRYF	TGTGCCAGCAGCACTGGACAGAGTTATAGCACAGATACGCGGTATTTT
TRBV7-2	-	TRBD1	TRBJ1-4	CASSLVGRGRSEKLFF	TGTGCCAGCAGCTTAGTCGGCAGGGGGCGGAGTGAAAAACTGTTTTTT
TRBV7-9	-	-	TRBJ2-1	CASSYYGSYYREQFF	TGTGCCAGCAGCTACTACGGGTCCTACTACCGTGAGCAGTTCTTC
TRBV18	-	-	TRBJ1-4	CASSTRGPNEKLFF	TGTGCCAGCTCAACCAGGGGTCCCAATGAAAAACTGTTTTTT
TRBV7-8	few	TRBD1	TRBJ1-6	CASSSRTGHAGALHF	TGTGCCAGCAGCTCCCGGACAGGCCACGCCGGGGCCCTCCACTTT
TRBV28	-	TRBD2	TRBJ2-7	CASSPTSGRPRNYEQYF	TGTGCCAGCAGCCCTACTAGCGGGAGGCCGAGGAACTACGAGCAGTACTTC
TRBV7-9	-	TRBD1	TRBJ2-7	CASSGLTGLGYEQYF	TGTGCCAGCAGCGGTCTGACAGGGCTCGGCTACGAGCAGTACTTC
TRBV9	-	-	TRBJ2-6	CASSVESGAHSGANVLTF	TGTGCCAGCAGCGTAGAGTCAGGGGCACACTCTGGGGCCAACGTCCTGACTTTC
TRBV28	-	-	TRBJ2-1	CASNSPRRMWFF	TGTGCCAGCAACTCTCCGAGGCGTATGTGGTTCTTC